Described below is a single TCR beta chain sequence and its context. These data originate in a study of technical replicates of blood from a handful of donors. Profiling relied on immunoSEQ multiplex PCR, and the TCRdb table lists in-frame clones only, not all of them. The table includes about 100,000 clones, roughly 95% detected once. CDR3 size: 15 residues. V trimming: 3 bases; J trimming: 3 bases; junction bases outside the gene matches: 8. Germline CDR1 is LNHDA and CDR2 is SQIVND (reference sequence). Input material: T cells isolated from PBMCs. The chain employs TRBV19 and TRBJ2-7; 7 bases map to TRBD2. This receptor was obtained from a human donor in good health. In DNA form, the CDR3 reads TGTGCCAGTAGTATGGGGGACGGGGGGAACTACGAGCAGTACTTC. The encoded protein is CASSMGDGGNYEQYF. Full variable domain (remainder filled in from reference TRBV19 and TRBJ2-7): DGGITQSPKYLFRKEGQNVTLSCEQNLNHDAMYWYRQDPGQGLRLIYYSQIVNDFQKGDIAEGYSVSREKKESFPLTVTSAQKNPTAFYLCASSMGDGGNYEQYFGPGTRLTVT.